Listed here are 17 T cell receptor beta chains from one sample, sequenced in a study of shared clonotypes between healthy human individuals. Repertoires were generated with immunoSEQ multiplex PCR, while TCRdb's copy carries only in-frame clones and drops some. The table has 2 million to 2.5 million clones, roughly 95% seen once. Sequences were obtained from naive CD4+ T cells sorted from blood. Documented subset: CD45RA+ positively selected. These receptors originate from a man aged 18 to 30 in good health.

J is TRBJ2-3 and V is TRBV2, with a tentative D call TRBD2 (6 bases). Per the germline V gene, CDR1 is SNHLY and CDR2 is FYNNEI. V dropped 3 bases and J dropped 0 bases, with 13 bases sitting between them. This CDR3 has 16 amino acids. The CDR3 nucleotides read TGTGCCAGCAGTGACGCGCGGAGCGGGAGCACAGATACGCAGTATTTT. It codes for CASSDARSGSTDTQYF.

V is TRBV6-6 and J is TRBJ1-3; 8 bases fit TRBD1. The CDR3 totals 15 residues. Germline loops: CDR1 MNHNY, CDR2 SVGAGI (reference sequence). V shed 4 bases and J 0 bases; nucleotides not matched to a gene: 2. CDR3: CASSWTGSSGNTIYF. DNA of the CDR3: TGTGCCAGCAGTTGGACAGGGAGCTCTGGAAACACCATATATTTT.

The V call is TRBV6-6, the J call TRBJ1-5; D is unresolved. CDR1 and CDR2 from the germline V gene are MNHNY and SVGAGI (reference sequence). V gave up 8 bases and J gave up 7 bases, with 12 bases separating them. The CDR3 totals 12 residues. The DNA for the CDR3 is TGTGCCAGCGTGAGGGTTGGGCAGCCCCAGCATTTT. Translation gives CASVRVGQPQHF.

This clone has only one observation. The junction departs from germline at one end; a sequencing error may be responsible. The CDR3, as DNA: TGTGCCAGCAGCCCGCTAGCGGGAGGCCCCCATCAGGACTTC. This sequence encodes CASSPLAGGPHQDF. This chain uses TRBV14 with TRBJ2-5, with 11 bases aligning to TRBD2. The germline gives CDR1 SGHDN, CDR2 FVKESK. This CDR3 has 14 amino acids.

This sequence joins TRBV4-1 and TRBJ1-2, with unresolved D. Germline-derived CDR1 and CDR2 are MGHRA and YSYEKL. The CDR3 totals 15 residues. With 4 bases removed from V and 4 bases from J, the gap between germline ends came to 16 bases. Here the CDR3 reads CASSPGSTAFYGYTF. CDR3 DNA sequence: TGCGCCAGCAGCCCGGGTAGTACAGCCTTCTATGGCTACACCTTC.

About this clone itself: Germline and junction disagree at one end, which may indicate a read error. The V call is TRBV6-1, the J call TRBJ1-2; D unresolved. The CDR3 length is 10 residues. CDR1 and CDR2 from the germline V gene are MNHNS and SASEGT. DNA of the CDR3: TGTGCCAGCAGTGAACGGGCCCCTGCCTTC. As protein: CASSERAPAF.

The genes are TRBV11-2 and TRBJ2-2; D may match TRBD1 or TRBD2 (5 bases each). Germline CDR1 and CDR2: SGHAT and FQNNGV. V lost 5 bases and J 0 bases, leaving 13 bases between the germline ends. The CDR3 extends over 16 amino acids. The CDR3 region is CASSESPGPNTGELFF. CDR3 bases: TGTGCCAGCAGCGAAAGCCCGGGACCGAACACCGGGGAGCTGTTTTTT.

V usage is TRBV19 and J usage is TRBJ1-4; D ambiguous. CDR3 length equals 15 residues. The ends were cut back, 5 bases at V and 4 bases at J, with 14 bases in the middle. Per germline, CDR1 LNHDA and CDR2 SQIVND (reference sequence). CDR3 sequence: CASSPRQTDNEKLFF. CDR3 bases: TGTGCCAGTAGTCCCCGCCAGACTGATAATGAAAAACTGTTTTTT.

V gene TRBV5-5 combines with J gene TRBJ1-5; 9 nucleotides align to TRBD1. V gave up 1 base and J gave up 6 bases; unmatched junction bases: 8. CDR3 length: 16 amino acids. CDR1 and CDR2 (germline): SGHKS, YYEKEE (reference sequence). In DNA form, the CDR3 reads TGTGCCAGCAGCTTGTATCGGGACAGGGTGGGTCAGCCCCAGCATTTT. Its translation is CASSLYRDRVGQPQHF.

The table lists this clone with a few counts. The same CDR3 also results from other DNA sequences found in this sample. The chain uses TRBV18 and TRBJ1-5, with D unresolved. The germline gives CDR1 KGHSH, CDR2 LQKENI. The germline V and J ends were trimmed by 0 bases and 1 base, with 1 base remaining between them. The CDR3 sequence is 13 residues long. CDR3 bases: TGTGCCAGCTCACCACCCAGCAATCAGCCCCAGCATTTT. Translation: CASSPPSNQPQHF.

This sequence joins TRBV15 and TRBJ1-6; a weak D match, TRBD1 (5 bases). Germline assignment: CDR1 LNHNV and CDR2 YYDKDF (reference sequence). V gave up 2 bases and J gave up 8 bases, with 19 bases separating them. The CDR3 covers 17 residues. The CDR3 here is CATSRTSTGTTYSPLHF. Here the CDR3 DNA reads TGTGCCACCAGCAGAACAAGCACCGGGACTACTTATTCACCCCTCCACTTT.

The chain combines TRBV21-1 with TRBJ1-5. TRBV21-1 is noted as a pseudogene. This CDR3 region has 12 residues. This CDR3 reads CASPPSNQPQHF. The CDR3 bases are TGTGCCAGCCCTCCCAGCAATCAGCCCCAGCATTTT.

The chain couples TRBV6-6 to TRBJ1-4; TRBD1 matches at 7 bases. The trim removed 7 bases at V and 2 bases at J, leaving 7 bases unmatched. This CDR3 comprises 15 residues. Germline assignment: CDR1 MNHNY and CDR2 SVGAGI (reference sequence). This chain's CDR3 is CASKRDSSTNEKLFF. Written as DNA, the CDR3 is TGTGCCAGCAAACGGGACAGCTCCACTAATGAAAAACTGTTTTTT.

The gene calls are TRBV6-5 and TRBJ1-4; 8 positions match TRBD1. J gave up 8 bases and V 5 bases, and 7 bases lay outside the gene matches. CDR1 MNHEY and CDR2 SVGAGI come from the germline V gene. The CDR3 spans 14 residues. In DNA, the CDR3 is TGTGCCAGCAGTCCCGGGGACAGGTCCGAAAAACTGTTTTTT. It yields the protein CASSPGDRSEKLFF.

The chain has TRBV11-2 and TRBJ2-3, with a weak D call TRBD2 (5 bases). The CDR3 consists of 14 residues. Trimming shortened V by 2 bases and J by 6 bases, and 12 bases separated the two germline ends. Germline CDR1 SGHAT, CDR2 FQNNGV. The CDR3 is CASSLRIAGDTQYF. The CDR3 region has the DNA TGTGCCAGCAGCTTACGGATCGCGGGCGATACGCAGTATTTT.

This clone occurred a few times. In the same sample, other DNA sequences code for this CDR3. This chain joins TRBV6-5 and TRBJ2-7, with 9 positions matching TRBD1. This CDR3 contains 14 residues. V trimming: 2 bases; J trimming: 2 bases; junction bases outside the gene matches: 1. The germline gives CDR1 MNHEY, CDR2 SVGAGI. The CDR3 region has the DNA TGTGCCAGCAGTTACGGGACAGGGACCTACGAGCAGTACTTC. This translates into CASSYGTGTYEQYF.

The chain employs TRBV29-1 and TRBJ2-2; D tentatively fits TRBD1 or TRBD2 (5 bases each). CDR1 and CDR2 from the germline V gene are SQVTM and ANQGSEA. V was shortened by 4 bases and J by 2 bases, with 8 bases between the two germline ends. The CDR3 has 13 residues. The CDR3 here is CSVVGDNTGELFF. The CDR3 DNA sequence: TGCAGCGTTGTAGGGGACAACACCGGGGAGCTGTTTTTT.